Below are 3 T cell receptor beta chains sequenced from a single sample in a study of CD8+CD57+ T cells in acquired aplastic anemia. Sequencing involved patients with CD8+CD57+ cell expansion previously shown by flow cytometry. Profiling that covered TCR beta VDJ and CDR3 relied on genomic DNA as its template. TCRdb recomputed calls from the reads with MiXCR, one row per CDR3 protein. The data show 150,000 to 200,000 distinct CDR3 sequences, less than 60% seen once. Sequenced: sorted CD4+, CD8+, or CD8+CD57+ T cells (not recorded which) from PBMCs. The receptors were sampled from a human donor with aplastic anemia.

This clonotype showed up just once. The chain couples TRBV7-2 to TRBJ1-5; tentative D call: TRBD1 (5 bases). There are 12 residues in the CDR3. Trimming left V 1 base short and J 9 bases short, with 7 bases between. Germline CDR1 and CDR2: SGHTA and FQGNSA. The CDR3 is CASSLGRGPQHF. The CDR3 DNA follows: TGTGCCAGCAGCTTAGGAAGGGGGCCCCAGCATTTT.

The gene calls are TRBV2 and TRBJ2-7, with TRBD2 as a possible D gene (5 bases). The CDR3 contains 13 residues. V lost 6 bases and J lost 7, with 16 bases in between. Germline-derived CDR1 and CDR2 are SNHLY and FYNNEI. The CDR3 region has the DNA TGTGCCAGCAGGGTGGAGGTTTGGGAGGAGCAGTACTTC. It yields the protein CASRVEVWEEQYF. The full variable domain, with the rest looked up from reference TRBV2 and TRBJ2-7, is EPEVTQTPSHQVTQMGQEVILRCVPISNHLYFYWYRQILGQKVEFLVSFYNNEISEKSEIFDDQFSVERPDGSNFTLKIRSTKLEDSAMYFCASRVEVWEEQYFGPGTRLTVT.

This clonotype was observed a few times. The rearrangement uses TRBV19 and TRBJ2-7; either TRBD1 or TRBD2 may fit D (5 bases each). The CDR3 covers 13 residues. Between the trimmed V and J ends, which lost 1 base and 5 bases, there was a span of 9 bases. Germline V gene sequence: CDR1 LNHDA, CDR2 SQIVND (reference sequence). The CDR3 DNA is TGTGCCAGTAGTATAGCAGGGAGCGACGAGCAGTACTTC. This gives the protein CASSIAGSDEQYF.